These T cell receptor beta chains were read from a single sample in a study of Graves' ophthalmopathy and Graves' hyperthyroidism. MiXCR was run by TCRdb on the multiplex PCR reads, yielding one entry per CDR3 protein. The data show over 450,000 distinct CDR3 sequences, approximately 14% seen once. The sample was blood. These receptor sequences come from a woman aged 25 to 39 with Graves' ophthalmopathy. CDR3s leave out the opening cysteine and the closing phenylalanine or tryptophan. D genes are given only for firm matches.

d_gene	len	v_gene	j_gene	CDR3aa
NA	11	TRBV28	TRBJ2-7	ASSSGAGYEQY
TRBD2	13	TRBV4-2	TRBJ2-7	ASSPPKAGGGEQY
TRBD2	10	TRBV2	TRBJ2-3	ASNKRGDTQY
NA	11	TRBV27	TRBJ1-2	ASSLSTGDGYT
NA	12	TRBV7-8	TRBJ1-1	ASSLWTVNTEAF
NA	13	TRBV3-1	TRBJ1-5	ASSQGQVSNQPQH
TRBD1	14	TRBV4-2	TRBJ1-1	ASSQDRGGLNTEAF
NA	12	TRBV6-1	TRBJ2-5	ASSERRPQETQY
NA	10	TRBV6-1	TRBJ1-2	ASTNRVDGYT
TRBD1	11	TRBV12-3/TRBV12-4	TRBJ2-5	ASSLRQGETQY
NA	10	TRBV6-1	TRBJ1-6	ASSAKNSPLH
TRBD1	12	TRBV6-1	TRBJ1-1	ASRRQGARTEAF
NA	10	TRBV28	TRBJ2-7	ASSLGRDEQY
NA	11	TRBV11-2	TRBJ2-7	ASSRDLTYEQY
NA	12	TRBV5-1	TRBJ1-1	ASSLAEGAAEAF
NA	10	TRBV6-4	TRBJ2-7	ASRDQGYEQY
NA	13	TRBV27	TRBJ1-3	ASSFSGNLGNTIY
TRBD1	14	TRBV6-4	TRBJ1-1	ASSDPGTGLNTEAF
NA	12	TRBV28	TRBJ2-7	AATSALSTYEQY
NA	11	TRBV19	TRBJ1-5	ASSIPLSQPQH
TRBD2	12	TRBV24-1	TRBJ2-7	ATSDTREGYEQY
NA	10	TRBV24-1	TRBJ2-7	ATSDEQGVQY
TRBD1	11	TRBV10-3	TRBJ1-2	AIMGQGGYGYT
NA	11	TRBV7-6	TRBJ2-5	ASSKVERETQY
NA	13	TRBV6-1	TRBJ2-2	ASSVRSEVGRELF
TRBD2	14	TRBV12-3/TRBV12-4	TRBJ2-2	ASSSTSGVGPGELF
NA	16	TRBV27	TRBJ2-5	ASSLTGSMTPEQETQY
TRBD1	13	TRBV6-2/TRBV6-3	TRBJ1-2	ASSYSAGGAYGYT